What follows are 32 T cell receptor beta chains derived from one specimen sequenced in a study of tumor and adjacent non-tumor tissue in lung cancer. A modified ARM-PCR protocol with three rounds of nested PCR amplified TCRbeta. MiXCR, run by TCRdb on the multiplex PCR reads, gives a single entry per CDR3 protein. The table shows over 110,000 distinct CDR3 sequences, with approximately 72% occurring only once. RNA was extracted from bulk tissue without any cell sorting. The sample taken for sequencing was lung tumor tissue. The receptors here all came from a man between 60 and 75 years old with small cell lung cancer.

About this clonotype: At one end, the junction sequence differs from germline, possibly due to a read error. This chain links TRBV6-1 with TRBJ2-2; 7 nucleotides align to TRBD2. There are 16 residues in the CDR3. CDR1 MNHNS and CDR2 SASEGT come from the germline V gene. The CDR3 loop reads CTSSRLAGGTTWELFF. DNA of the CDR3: TGTACCAGCAGCCGACTAGCTGGAGGAACCACGTGGGAGCTGTTTTTT.

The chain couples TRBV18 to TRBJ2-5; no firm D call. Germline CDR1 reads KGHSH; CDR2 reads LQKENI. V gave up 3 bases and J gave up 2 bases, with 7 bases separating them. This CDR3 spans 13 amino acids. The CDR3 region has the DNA TGTGCCAGCTCACCTCACAGTCAAGAGACCCAGTACTTC. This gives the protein CASSPHSQETQYF.

The CDR3 sequence: CTVYEGVNEQFF. Written as DNA, the CDR3 is TGCACCGTGTACGAGGGGGTCAACGAGCAGTTCTTC. This chain connects TRBV29-1 to TRBJ2-1, with D perhaps TRBD1 (6 bases). This CDR3 comprises 12 residues. Germline loops: CDR1 SQVTM, CDR2 ANQGSEA.

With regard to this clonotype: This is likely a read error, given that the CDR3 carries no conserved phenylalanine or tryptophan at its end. CDR3 amino acids: CSGRELAGPGDEQFL. CDR3 DNA sequence: TGCAGTGGTAGAGAACTAGCGGGACCGGGCGATGAGCAGTTCTTA. This sequence joins TRBV20-1 and TRBJ2-1, with TRBD2 matching over 10 bases. Germline CDR1 DFQATT, CDR2 SNEGSKA (reference sequence). The CDR3 loop spans 15 amino acids.

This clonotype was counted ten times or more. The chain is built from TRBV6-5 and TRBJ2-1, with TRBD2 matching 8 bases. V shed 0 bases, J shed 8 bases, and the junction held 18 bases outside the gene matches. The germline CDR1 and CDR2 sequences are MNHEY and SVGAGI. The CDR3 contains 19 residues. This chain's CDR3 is CASSYSIFAGGPIDDEQFF. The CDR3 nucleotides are TGTGCCAGCAGTTACTCGATATTTGCGGGAGGCCCCATTGACGATGAGCAGTTCTTC.

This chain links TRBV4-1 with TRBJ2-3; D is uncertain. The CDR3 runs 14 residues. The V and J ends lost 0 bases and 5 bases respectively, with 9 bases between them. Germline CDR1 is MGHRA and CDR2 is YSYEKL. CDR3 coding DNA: TGCGCCAGCAGCCAAGAGAGCAGTGAAGATACGCAGTATTTT. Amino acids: CASSQESSEDTQYF.

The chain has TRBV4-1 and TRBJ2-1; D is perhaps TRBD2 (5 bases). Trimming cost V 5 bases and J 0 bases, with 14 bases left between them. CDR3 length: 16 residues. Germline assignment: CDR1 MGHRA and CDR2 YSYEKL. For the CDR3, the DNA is TGCGCCAGCAGCAAGAGTACGGGGTTCTCCTACAATGAGCAGTTCTTC. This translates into CASSKSTGFSYNEQFF.

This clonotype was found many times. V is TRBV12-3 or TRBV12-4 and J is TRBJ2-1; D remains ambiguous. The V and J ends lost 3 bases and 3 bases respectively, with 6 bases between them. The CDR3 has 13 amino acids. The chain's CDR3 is CASSFDRYNEQFF. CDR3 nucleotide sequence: TGTGCCAGCAGTTTCGATCGCTACAATGAGCAGTTCTTC.

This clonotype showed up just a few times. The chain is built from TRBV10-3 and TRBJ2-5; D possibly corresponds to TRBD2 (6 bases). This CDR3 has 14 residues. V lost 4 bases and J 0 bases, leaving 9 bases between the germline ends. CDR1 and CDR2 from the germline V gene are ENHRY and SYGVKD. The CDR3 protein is CAISVSGYQETQYF. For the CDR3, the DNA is TGTGCCATCAGTGTGAGCGGGTACCAAGAGACCCAGTACTTC.

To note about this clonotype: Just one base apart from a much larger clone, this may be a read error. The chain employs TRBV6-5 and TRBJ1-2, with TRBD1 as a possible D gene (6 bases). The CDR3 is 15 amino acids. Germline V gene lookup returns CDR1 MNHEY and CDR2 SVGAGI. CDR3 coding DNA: TGTGCCAGCAGTTACTCGGGGAGGGGGGCCTATGACTACACCTTC. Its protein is CASSYSGRGAYDYTF.

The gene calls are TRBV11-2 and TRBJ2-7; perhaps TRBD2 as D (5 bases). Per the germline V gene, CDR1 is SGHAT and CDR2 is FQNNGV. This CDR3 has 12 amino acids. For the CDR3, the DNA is TGTGACAGCAGCTTATATACGGGGAATTTGGTGGTC. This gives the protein CDSSLYTGNLVV.

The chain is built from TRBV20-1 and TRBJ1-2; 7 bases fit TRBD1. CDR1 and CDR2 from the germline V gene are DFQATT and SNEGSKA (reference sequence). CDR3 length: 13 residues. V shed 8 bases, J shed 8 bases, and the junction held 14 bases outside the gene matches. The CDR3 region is CSSGPTGVGGYTF. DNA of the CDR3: TGCAGTTCTGGCCCTACAGGGGTCGGGGGCTACACCTTC.

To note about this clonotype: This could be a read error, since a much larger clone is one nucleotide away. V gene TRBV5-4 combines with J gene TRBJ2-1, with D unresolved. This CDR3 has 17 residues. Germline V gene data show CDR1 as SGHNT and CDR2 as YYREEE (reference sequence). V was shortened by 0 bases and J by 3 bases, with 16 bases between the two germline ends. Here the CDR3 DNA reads TGTGCCAGCAGCTTGGATCAGGCGACCGAGTACTACAATGAGCAGTTCTTC. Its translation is CASSLDQATEYYNEQFF.

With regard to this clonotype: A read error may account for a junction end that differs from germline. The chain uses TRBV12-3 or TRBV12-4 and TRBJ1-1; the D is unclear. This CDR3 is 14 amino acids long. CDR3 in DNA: TGTGCTAGCAGGAGGACGGAGTTAGCCACTGAAGCTCTCTTT. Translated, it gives CASRRTELATEALF.

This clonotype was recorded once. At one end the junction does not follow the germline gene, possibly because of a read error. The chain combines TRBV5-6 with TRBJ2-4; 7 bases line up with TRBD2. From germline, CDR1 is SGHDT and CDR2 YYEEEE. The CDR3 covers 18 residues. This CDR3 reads CASSLGGGNPLAKNIQCF. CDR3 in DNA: TGTGCCAGCAGCTTGGGGGGGGGGAACCCCTTAGCCAAAAACATTCAGTGCTTC.

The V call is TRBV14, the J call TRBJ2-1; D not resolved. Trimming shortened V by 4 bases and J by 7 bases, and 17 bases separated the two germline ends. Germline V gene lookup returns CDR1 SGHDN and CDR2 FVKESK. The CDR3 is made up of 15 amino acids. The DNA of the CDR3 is TGTGCCAGCAGCCCGACCCTGGGTCCATATAATGAGCAGTTCTTC. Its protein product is CASSPTLGPYNEQFF.

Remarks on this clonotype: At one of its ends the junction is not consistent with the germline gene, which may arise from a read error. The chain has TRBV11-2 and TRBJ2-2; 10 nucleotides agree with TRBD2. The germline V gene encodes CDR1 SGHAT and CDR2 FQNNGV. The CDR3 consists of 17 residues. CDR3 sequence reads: CSSSFTLAGEYTGELFF. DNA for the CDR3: TGTTCCAGCAGCTTCACTCTAGCGGGGGAATACACCGGGGAGCTGTTTTTT.

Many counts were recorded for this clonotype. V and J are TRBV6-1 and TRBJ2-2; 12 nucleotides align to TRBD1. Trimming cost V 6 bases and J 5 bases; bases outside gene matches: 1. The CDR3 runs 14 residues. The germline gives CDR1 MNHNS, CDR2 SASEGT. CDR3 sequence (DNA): TGTGCCAGCAGGGGACAGGGGGCTACCGGGGAGCTGTTTTTT. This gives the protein CASRGQGATGELFF.

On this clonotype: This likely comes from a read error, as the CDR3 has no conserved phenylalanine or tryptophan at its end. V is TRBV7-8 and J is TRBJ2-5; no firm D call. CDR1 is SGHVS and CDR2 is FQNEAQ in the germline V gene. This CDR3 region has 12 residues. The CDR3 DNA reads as TGTGCCAGTAGCTCGCTACGAGAGACCCAGTACTTA. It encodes CASSSLRETQYL.

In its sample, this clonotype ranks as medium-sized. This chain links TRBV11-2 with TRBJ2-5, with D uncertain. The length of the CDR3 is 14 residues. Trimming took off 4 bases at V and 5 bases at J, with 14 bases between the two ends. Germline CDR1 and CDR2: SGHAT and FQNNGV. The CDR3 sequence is CASSSPPGDETQYF. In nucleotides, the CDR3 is TGTGCCAGCAGCTCACCTCCGGGCGACGAGACCCAGTACTTC.

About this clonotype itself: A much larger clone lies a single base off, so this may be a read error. The CDR3 here is CASGGPGTGGLFF. As DNA, the CDR3 is TGTGCCAGCGGGGGCCCCGGAACCGGGGGGCTGTTTTTT. This chain links TRBV28 with TRBJ2-2; TRBD1 or TRBD2 may be the D gene (6 bases each). Germline loops: CDR1 MDHEN, CDR2 SYDVKM. This CDR3 region has 13 residues.

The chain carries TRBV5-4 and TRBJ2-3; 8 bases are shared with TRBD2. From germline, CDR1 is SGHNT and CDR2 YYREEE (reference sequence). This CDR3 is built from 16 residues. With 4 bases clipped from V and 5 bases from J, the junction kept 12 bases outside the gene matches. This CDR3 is CASSPVRLAIQDTQYF. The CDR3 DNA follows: TGTGCCAGCAGCCCCGTGAGACTAGCGATTCAAGATACGCAGTATTTT. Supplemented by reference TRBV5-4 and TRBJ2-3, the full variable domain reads ETGVTQSPTHLIKTRGQQVTLRCSSQSGHNTVSWYQQALGQGPQFIFQYYREEENGRGNFPPRFSGLQFPNYSSELNVNALELDDSALYLCASSPVRLAIQDTQYFGPGTRLTVL.

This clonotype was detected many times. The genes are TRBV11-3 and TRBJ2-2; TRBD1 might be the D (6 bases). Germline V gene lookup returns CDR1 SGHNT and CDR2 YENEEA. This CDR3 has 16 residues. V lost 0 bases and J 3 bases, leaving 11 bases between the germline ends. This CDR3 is CASSLDYRVDTGELFF. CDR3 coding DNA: TGTGCCAGCAGCTTAGACTACAGGGTGGACACCGGGGAGCTGTTTTTT.

The CDR3 DNA sequence: TGTGCCAGCAGTGAAAGAGGACGCACCATCCAAGAGACCCAGTACTTC. As protein: CASSERGRTIQETQYF. The chain recombines TRBV6-1 with TRBJ2-5; the D is unclear. Between the trimmed V and J ends, which lost 2 bases and 1 base, there was a span of 14 bases. In germline, CDR1 is MNHNS, CDR2 SASEGT. The CDR3 is made up of 16 amino acids.

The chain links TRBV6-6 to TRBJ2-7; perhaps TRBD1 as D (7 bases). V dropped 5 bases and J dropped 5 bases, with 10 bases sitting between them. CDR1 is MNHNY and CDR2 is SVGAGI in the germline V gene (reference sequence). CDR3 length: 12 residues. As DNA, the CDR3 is TGTGCCAGCAGTGGGGGGACAGACGAGCAGTACTTC. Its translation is CASSGGTDEQYF.

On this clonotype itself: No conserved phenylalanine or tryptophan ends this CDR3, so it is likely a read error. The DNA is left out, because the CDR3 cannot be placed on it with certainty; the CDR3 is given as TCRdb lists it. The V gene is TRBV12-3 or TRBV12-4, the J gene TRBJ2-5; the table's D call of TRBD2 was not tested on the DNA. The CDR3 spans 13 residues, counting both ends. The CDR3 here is CASSLKGGLGTCI.

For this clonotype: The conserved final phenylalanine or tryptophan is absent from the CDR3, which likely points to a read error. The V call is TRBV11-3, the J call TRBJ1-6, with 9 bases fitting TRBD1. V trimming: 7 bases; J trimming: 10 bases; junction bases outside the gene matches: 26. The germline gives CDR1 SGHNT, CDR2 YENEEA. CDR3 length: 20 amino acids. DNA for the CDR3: TGTGCCAGCACCCAGCACCGGGACAGGGTCTCCACTCGAACAAAATCACCCCTCCACCTT. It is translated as CASTQHRDRVSTRTKSPLHL.

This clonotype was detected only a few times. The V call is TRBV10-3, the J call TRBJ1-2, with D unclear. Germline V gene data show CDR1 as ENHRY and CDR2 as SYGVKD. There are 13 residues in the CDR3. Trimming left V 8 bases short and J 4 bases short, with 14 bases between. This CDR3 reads CAISRERGYGYTF. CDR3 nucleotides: TGTGCCATCTCTCGTGAGAGAGGCTATGGCTACACCTTC.

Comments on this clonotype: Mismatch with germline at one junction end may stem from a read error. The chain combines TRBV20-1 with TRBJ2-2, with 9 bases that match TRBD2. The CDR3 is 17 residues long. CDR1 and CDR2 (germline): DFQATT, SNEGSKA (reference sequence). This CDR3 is CCARRPAGGRGTGELFF. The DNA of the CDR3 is TGCTGTGCTAGAAGACCAGCGGGAGGCCGAGGCACCGGGGAGCTGTTTTTT.

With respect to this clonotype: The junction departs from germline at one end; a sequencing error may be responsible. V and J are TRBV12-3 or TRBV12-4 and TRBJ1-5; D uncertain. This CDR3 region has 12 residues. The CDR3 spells CAISFRVQPQHF. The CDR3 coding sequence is TGTGCCATCAGTTTCAGAGTTCAGCCCCAGCATTTT.

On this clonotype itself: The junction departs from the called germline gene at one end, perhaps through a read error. CDR3 sequence: CASILVATGLGEQFF. CDR3 nucleotide sequence: TGCGCCAGCATCTTGGTCGCGACAGGTTTAGGTGAGCAGTTCTTC. The V and J genes are TRBV5-1 and TRBJ2-1, with TRBD1 as a possible D gene (6 bases). This CDR3 is 15 amino acids long. The germline CDR1 and CDR2 sequences are SGHRS and YFSETQ.

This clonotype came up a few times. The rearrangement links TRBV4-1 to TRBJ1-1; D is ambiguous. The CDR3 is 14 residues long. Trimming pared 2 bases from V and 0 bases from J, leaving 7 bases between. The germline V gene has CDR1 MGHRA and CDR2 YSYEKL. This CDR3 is CASSQLSVNTEAFF. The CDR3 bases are TGCGCCAGCAGCCAATTATCGGTGAACACTGAAGCTTTCTTT.